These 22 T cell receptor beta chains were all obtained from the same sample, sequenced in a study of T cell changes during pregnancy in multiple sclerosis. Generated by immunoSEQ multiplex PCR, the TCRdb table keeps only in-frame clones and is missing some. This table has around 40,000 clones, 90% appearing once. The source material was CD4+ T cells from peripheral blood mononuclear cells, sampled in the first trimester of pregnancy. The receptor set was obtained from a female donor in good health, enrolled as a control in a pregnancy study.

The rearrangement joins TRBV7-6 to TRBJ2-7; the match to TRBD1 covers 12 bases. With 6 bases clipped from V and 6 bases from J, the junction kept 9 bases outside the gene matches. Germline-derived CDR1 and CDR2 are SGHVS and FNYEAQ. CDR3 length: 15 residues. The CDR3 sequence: CASRPPGQGASEQYF. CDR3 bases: TGTGCCAGCAGACCACCGGGACAGGGGGCCAGCGAGCAGTACTTC.

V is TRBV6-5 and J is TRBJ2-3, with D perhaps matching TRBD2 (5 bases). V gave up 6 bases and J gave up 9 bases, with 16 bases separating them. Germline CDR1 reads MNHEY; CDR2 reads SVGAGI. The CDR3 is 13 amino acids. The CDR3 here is CASRPAGSNTQYF. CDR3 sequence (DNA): TGTGCCAGCAGACCCGCGGGCAGTAACACGCAGTATTTT.

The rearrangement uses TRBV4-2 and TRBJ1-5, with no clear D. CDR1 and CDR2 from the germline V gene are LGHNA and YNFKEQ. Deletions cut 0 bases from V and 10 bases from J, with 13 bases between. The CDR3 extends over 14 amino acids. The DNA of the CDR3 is TGTGCCAGCAGCCAAGATCAGGTAACCCTCCCCCAGCATTTT. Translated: CASSQDQVTLPQHF.

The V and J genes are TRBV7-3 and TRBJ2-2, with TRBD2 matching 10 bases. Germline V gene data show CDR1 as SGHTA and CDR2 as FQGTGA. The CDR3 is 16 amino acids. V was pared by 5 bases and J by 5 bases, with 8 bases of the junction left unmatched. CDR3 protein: CASSPERGGRTGELFF. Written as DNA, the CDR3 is TGTGCCAGCAGCCCAGAGCGGGGGGGCCGGACCGGGGAGCTGTTTTTT. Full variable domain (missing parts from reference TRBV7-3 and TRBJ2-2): GAGVSQTPSNKVTEKGKYVELRCDPISGHTALYWYRQSLGQGPEFLIYFQGTGAADDSGLPNDRFFAVRPEGSVSTLKIQRTERGDSAVYLCASSPERGGRTGELFFGEGSRLTVL.

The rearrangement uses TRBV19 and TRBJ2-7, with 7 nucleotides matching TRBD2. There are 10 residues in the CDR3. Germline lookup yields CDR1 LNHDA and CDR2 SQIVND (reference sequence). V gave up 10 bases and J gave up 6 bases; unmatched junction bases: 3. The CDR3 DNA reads TGTGCCACGCGCGGGGGCGAGCAGTACTTC. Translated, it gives CATRGGEQYF.

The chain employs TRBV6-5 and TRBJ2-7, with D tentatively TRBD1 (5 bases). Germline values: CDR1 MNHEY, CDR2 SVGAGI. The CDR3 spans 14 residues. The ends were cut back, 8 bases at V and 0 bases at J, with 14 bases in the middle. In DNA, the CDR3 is TGTGCCAGCTCAGGGTGGAAGAGCTCCTACGAGCAGTACTTC. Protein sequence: CASSGWKSSYEQYF.

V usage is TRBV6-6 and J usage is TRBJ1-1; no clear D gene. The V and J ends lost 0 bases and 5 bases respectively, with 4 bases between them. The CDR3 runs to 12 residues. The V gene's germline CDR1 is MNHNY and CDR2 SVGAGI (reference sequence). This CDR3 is CASSYSETEAFF. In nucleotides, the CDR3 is TGTGCCAGCAGTTACTCTGAGACTGAAGCTTTCTTT.

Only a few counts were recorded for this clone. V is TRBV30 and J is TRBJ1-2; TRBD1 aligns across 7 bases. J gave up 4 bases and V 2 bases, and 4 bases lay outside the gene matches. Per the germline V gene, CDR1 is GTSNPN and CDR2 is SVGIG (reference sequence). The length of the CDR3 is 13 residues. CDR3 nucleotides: TGTGCCTGGAGTATCCGGACAGGCTATGGCTACACCTTC. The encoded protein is CAWSIRTGYGYTF. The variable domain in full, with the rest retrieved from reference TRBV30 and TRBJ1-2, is SQTIHQWPATLVQPVGSPLSLECTVEGTSNPNLYWYRQAAGRGLQLLFYSVGIGQISSEVPQNLSASRPQDRQFILSSKKLLLSDSGFYLCAWSIRTGYGYTFGSGTRLTVV.

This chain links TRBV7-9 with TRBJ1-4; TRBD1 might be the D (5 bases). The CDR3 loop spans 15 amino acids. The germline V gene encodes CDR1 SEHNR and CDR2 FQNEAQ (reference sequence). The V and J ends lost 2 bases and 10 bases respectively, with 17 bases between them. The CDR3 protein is CASSLTGGLKGKLFF. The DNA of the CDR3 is TGTGCCAGCAGCTTAACTGGGGGACTAAAAGGAAAACTGTTTTTT.

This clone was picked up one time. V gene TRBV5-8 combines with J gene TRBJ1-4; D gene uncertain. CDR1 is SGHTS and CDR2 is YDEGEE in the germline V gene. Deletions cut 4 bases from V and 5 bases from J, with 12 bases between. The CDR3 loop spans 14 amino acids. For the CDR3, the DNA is TGTGCCAGCAGCAACAGATTAGTCAATGAAAAACTGTTTTTT. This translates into CASSNRLVNEKLFF.

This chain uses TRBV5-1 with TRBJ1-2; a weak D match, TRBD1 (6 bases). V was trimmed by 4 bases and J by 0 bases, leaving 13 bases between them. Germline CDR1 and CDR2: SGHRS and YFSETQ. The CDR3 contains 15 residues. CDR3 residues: CASSLMTGANYGYTF. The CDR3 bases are TGCGCCAGCAGCCTGATGACAGGTGCTAACTATGGCTACACCTTC.

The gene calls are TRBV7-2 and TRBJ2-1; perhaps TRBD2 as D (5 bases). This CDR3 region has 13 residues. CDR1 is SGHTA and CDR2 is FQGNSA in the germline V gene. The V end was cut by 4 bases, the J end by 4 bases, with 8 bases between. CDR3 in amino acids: CASSSQRYNEQFF. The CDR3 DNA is TGTGCCAGCAGCTCCCAGCGGTACAATGAGCAGTTCTTC.

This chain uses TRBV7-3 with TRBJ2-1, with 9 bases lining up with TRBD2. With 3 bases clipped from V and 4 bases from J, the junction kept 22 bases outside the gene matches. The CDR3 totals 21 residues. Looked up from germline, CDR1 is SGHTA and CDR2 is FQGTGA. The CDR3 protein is CASSFHVKASGARGPYNEQFF. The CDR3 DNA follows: TGTGCCAGCAGCTTCCATGTAAAGGCTAGCGGGGCTCGGGGGCCGTACAATGAGCAGTTCTTC.

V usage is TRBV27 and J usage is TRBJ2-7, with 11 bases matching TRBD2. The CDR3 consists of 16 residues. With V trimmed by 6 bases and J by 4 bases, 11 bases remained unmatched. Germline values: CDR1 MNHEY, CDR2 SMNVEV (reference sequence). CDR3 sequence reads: CASSLAGGPGAYEQYF. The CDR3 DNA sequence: TGTGCCAGCAGCTTAGCGGGGGGGCCAGGTGCGTACGAGCAGTACTTC.

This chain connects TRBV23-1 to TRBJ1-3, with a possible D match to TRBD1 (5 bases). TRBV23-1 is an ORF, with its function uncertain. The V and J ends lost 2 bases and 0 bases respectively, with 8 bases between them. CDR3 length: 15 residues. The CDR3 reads CASSQGHYSGNTIYF. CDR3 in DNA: TGCGCCAGCAGTCAAGGACATTACTCTGGAAACACCATATATTTT.

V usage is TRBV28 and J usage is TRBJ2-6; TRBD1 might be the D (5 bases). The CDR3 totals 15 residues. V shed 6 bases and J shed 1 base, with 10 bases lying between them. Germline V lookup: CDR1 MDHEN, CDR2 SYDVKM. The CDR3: CASSSYRSGANVLTF. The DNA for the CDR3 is TGTGCCAGCAGCTCATACAGGTCTGGGGCCAACGTCCTGACTTTC.

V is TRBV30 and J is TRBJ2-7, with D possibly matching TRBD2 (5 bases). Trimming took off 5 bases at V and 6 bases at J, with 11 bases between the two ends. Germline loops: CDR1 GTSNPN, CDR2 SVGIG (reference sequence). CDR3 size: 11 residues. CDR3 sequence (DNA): TGTGCCTGGGTAAGGGAGTCCGAGCAGTACTTC. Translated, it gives CAWVRESEQYF.

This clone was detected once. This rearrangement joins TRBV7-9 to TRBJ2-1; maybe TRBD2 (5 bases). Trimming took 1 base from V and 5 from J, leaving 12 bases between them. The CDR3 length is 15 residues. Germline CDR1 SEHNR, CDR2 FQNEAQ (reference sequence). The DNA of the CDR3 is TGTGCCAGCAGCTTAGTCACGGCGGGTCACAATGAGCAGTTCTTC. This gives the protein CASSLVTAGHNEQFF.

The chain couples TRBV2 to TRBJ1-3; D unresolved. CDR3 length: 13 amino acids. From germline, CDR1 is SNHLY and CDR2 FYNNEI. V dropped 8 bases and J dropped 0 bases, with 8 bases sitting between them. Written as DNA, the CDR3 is TGTGCCAGCCGCTACTACTCTGGAAACACCATATATTTT. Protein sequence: CASRYYSGNTIYF.

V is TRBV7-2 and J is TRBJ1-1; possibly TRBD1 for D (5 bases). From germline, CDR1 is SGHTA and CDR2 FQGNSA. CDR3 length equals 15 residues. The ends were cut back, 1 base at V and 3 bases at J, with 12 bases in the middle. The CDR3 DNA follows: TGTGCCAGCAGCTTAGACATCGGGGGTTACACTGAAGCTTTCTTT. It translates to CASSLDIGGYTEAFF. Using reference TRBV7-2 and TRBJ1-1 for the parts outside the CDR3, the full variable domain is GAGVSQSPSNKVTEKGKDVELRCDPISGHTALYWYRQSLGQGLEFLIYFQGNSAPDKSGLPSDRFSAERTGGSVSTLTIQRTQQEDSAVYLCASSLDIGGYTEAFFGQGTRLTVV.

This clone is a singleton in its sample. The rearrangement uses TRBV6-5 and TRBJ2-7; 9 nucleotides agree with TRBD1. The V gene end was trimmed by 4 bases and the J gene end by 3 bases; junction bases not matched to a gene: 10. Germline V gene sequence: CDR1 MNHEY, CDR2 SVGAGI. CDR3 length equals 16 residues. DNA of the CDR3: TGTGCCAGCAGTTTCTATGACAGGGGGAAAAGCTACGAGCAGTACTTC. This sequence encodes CASSFYDRGKSYEQYF.

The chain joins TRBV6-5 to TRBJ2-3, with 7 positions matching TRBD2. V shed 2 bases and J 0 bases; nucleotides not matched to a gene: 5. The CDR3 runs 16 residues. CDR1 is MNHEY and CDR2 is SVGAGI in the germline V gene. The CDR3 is CASSYRGGGSTDTQYF. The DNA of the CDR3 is TGTGCCAGCAGTTACCGCGGGGGAGGGAGCACAGATACGCAGTATTTT.